This T cell receptor (beta chain) was documented in a study of blood T cell repertoires in COVID-19. Background on the study: Researchers got acute and convalescent COVID-19 samples from the United States, Italy and Spain.

In its sample, this clone was seen once. The table came from immunoSEQ multiplex PCR; TCRdb's copy has only in-frame clones and leaves some out. The sample shows approximately 300,000 clones, 85% to 90% of them seen only once. Trimming removed 5 bases from V and 7 bases from J; junction bases left unmatched: 16. This CDR3 comprises 18 residues. Germline V CDR1 and CDR2: SGHTA, FQGNSA. This chain links TRBV7-2 with TRBJ2-1; TRBD1 agrees at 11 bases. The source is a woman aged 45-59 years with active or convalescent COVID-19. Sequencing was carried out using peripheral blood. The CDR3 DNA is TGTGCCAGCAGCCCCTGGGGCCCCGGGACAGGGGGAATGAATGAGCAGTTCTTC. It encodes CASSPWGPGTGGMNEQFF.